This T cell receptor beta chain was sequenced in a study of T-cell reconstitution after alpha-beta-depleted transplantation in children. The germline V and J ends were trimmed by 6 bases and 0 bases, with 15 bases remaining between them. This CDR3 has 15 amino acids. This clonotype was counted between two and nine times. Unique molecular identifiers featured in how the TCRbeta library was prepared. Each CDR3 protein is one row after TCRdb ran MiXCR on the PCR reads. The sample carries around 480,000 distinct CDR3 sequences, about 30% recorded once. The rearrangement uses TRBV12-3 or TRBV12-4 and TRBJ2-7, with D maybe TRBD2 (6 bases). Here the sequenced sample was PBMCs from the stem cell graft donor, taken from the stem cell graft. The sequence derives from a human donor who donated a stem cell graft to a child with aplastic anemia. The CDR3 loop is CASSPRDWISYEQYF. For the CDR3, the DNA is TGTGCCAGCAGCCCCCGGGACTGGATCTCCTACGAGCAGTACTTC.